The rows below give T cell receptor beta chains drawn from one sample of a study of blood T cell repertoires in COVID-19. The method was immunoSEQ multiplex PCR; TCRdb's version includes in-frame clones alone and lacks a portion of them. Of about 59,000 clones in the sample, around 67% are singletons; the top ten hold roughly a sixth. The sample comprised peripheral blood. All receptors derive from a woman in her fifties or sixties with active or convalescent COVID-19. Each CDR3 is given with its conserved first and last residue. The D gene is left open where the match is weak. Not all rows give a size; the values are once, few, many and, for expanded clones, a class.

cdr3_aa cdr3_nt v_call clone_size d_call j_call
CASSLRGSLGNSPLHF TGCGCCAGCAGCTTGAGGGGTTCCTTAGGGAATTCACCCCTCCACTTT TRBV5-1 - - TRBJ1-6
CASSEIGANEQFF TGTGCCAGCAGTGAAATAGGGGCCAATGAGCAGTTCTTC TRBV2 - - TRBJ2-1
CASSPRETQYF TGTGCCAGCTCACCTCGGGAGACCCAGTACTTC TRBV18 - - TRBJ2-5
CASSPMTGNHEQYF TGTGCCAGCAGCCCCATGACAGGGAATCACGAGCAGTACTTC TRBV5-8 once TRBD1 TRBJ2-7
CSAQALGGGTEAFF TGCAGCGCCCAAGCCCTCGGGGGGGGGACTGAAGCTTTCTTT TRBV29-1 - - TRBJ1-1
CASRKAGTSYEQYF TGTGCCAGCAGGAAAGCGGGAACTTCCTACGAGCAGTACTTC TRBV6-6 once TRBD2 TRBJ2-7
CASSRQGPEYSPLHF TGTGCCAGCAGTCGACAGGGGCCAGAGTATTCACCCCTCCACTTT TRBV6-5 - TRBD1 TRBJ1-6
CASSLYASSSYNEQFF TGTGCCAGCAGTTTATACGCTAGCAGCTCCTACAATGAGCAGTTCTTC TRBV27 - - TRBJ2-1
CASSVSRGHEKLFF TGTGCCAGCAGTGTCAGCAGGGGGCACGAAAAACTGTTTTTT TRBV2 few TRBD1 TRBJ1-4
CSVAGAPLGAQETQYF TGCAGCGTTGCAGGGGCACCCCTGGGGGCCCAAGAGACCCAGTACTTC TRBV29-1 - - TRBJ2-5
CASSLGLAGTTLSNEQFF TGCGCCAGCAGCCTGGGACTAGCGGGGACAACCCTTTCCAATGAGCAGTTCTTC TRBV5-1 few TRBD2 TRBJ2-1
CASSLITSGPSSYNEQFF TGTGCCAGCAGCTTGATAACTAGCGGGCCTAGCTCCTACAATGAGCAGTTCTTC TRBV5-8 - TRBD2 TRBJ2-1
CASSSSPGGTGYEQYF TGTGCCAGCAGCTCCTCCCCGGGGGGTACCGGCTACGAGCAGTACTTC TRBV11-2 - TRBD2 TRBJ2-7
CASSYGTSGPGELFF TGCGCCAGCAGCTACGGGACTAGCGGCCCCGGGGAGCTGTTTTTT TRBV4-1 - TRBD2 TRBJ2-2
CAISLTSGPYNEQFF TGTGCCATCAGTTTGACTAGCGGACCTTACAATGAGCAGTTCTTC TRBV10-3 - TRBD2 TRBJ2-1
CASHTGQGTNYGYTF TGCGCCAGCCATACGGGACAGGGGACCAACTATGGCTACACCTTC TRBV5-1 - TRBD1 TRBJ1-2
CASSLGAGNTDTQYF TGTGCCAGCAGCCTGGGAGCGGGAAACACAGATACGCAGTATTTT TRBV27 - TRBD2 TRBJ2-3
CASSMGRAQETQYF TGTGCCAGTAGTATGGGCAGGGCCCAAGAGACCCAGTACTTC TRBV19 - - TRBJ2-5
CASSQESWTGRADRYYGYTF TGCGCCAGCAGCCAAGAAAGTTGGACAGGGCGGGCTGACAGATACTATGGCTACACCTTC TRBV4-1 - TRBD1 TRBJ1-2
CATDRGDARRNTIYF TGTGCCACCGACAGGGGAGATGCGAGACGAAACACCATATATTTT TRBV10-3 - TRBD1 TRBJ1-3
CASGLVLFEQYF TGTGCTAGTGGTTTGGTTCTATTCGAGCAGTACTTC TRBV12-5 - - TRBJ2-7
CATKEGAGSPLHF TGTGCCACCAAGGAGGGGGCCGGGTCACCCCTCCACTTT TRBV28 few TRBD1 TRBJ1-6
CASSEVEGAGKNIQYF TGTGCCAGCAGTGAAGTGGAGGGGGCCGGCAAAAACATTCAGTACTTC TRBV6-1 - - TRBJ2-4
CAWRFGANYGYTF TGTGCCTGGAGGTTCGGGGCTAACTATGGCTACACCTTC TRBV30 - - TRBJ1-2
CASSSSGQIQNIQYF TGTGCCAGCAGTTCGTCGGGACAGATCCAAAACATTCAGTACTTC TRBV27 - TRBD1 TRBJ2-4
CASRPLGNEQFF TGTGCCAGCAGACCCCTAGGCAATGAGCAGTTCTTC TRBV7-2 once - TRBJ2-1